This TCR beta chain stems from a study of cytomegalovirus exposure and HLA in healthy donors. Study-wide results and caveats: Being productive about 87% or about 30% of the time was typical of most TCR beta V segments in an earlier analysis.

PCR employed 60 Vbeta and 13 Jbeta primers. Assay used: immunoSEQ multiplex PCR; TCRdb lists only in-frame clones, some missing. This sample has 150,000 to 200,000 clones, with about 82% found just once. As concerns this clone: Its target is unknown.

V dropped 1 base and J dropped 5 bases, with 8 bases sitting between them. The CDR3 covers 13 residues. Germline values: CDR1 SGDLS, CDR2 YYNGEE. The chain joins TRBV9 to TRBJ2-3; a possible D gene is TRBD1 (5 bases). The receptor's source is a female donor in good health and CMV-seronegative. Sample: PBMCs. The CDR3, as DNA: TGTGCCAGCAGCGTATCCAGGGAAGATACGCAGTATTTT. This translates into CASSVSREDTQYF.